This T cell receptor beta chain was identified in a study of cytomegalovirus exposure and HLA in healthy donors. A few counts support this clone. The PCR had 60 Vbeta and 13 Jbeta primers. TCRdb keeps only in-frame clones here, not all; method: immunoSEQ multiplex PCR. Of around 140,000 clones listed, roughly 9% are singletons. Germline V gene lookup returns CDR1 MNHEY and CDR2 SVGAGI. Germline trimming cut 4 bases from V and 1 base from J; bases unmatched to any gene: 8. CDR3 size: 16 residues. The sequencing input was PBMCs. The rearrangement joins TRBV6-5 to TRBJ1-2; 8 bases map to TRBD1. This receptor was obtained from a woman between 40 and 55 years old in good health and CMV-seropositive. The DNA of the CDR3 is TGTGCCAGCAGTTCCGCTCCGACAGGGGATAACTATGGCTACACCTTC. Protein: CASSSAPTGDNYGYTF.